This T cell receptor beta chain was identified in a study of identifying expanded T cells in peripheral blood. General study points: Roughly two-week clone count variance significantly increased as total template count grew.

The germline V and J ends were trimmed by 4 bases and 8 bases, with 8 bases remaining between them. The CDR3 has 11 amino acids. CDR1 and CDR2 from the germline V gene are SGHAT and FQNNGV. Sequenced by immunoSEQ multiplex PCR; TCRdb stores in-frame clones only, minus some. The table shows about 90,000 clones, with 85% occurring only once. Turning to this clone: As yet, its antigen is unknown.

During the collection period, no donor immune events like infections were recorded. The TCR sequence derives from a person aged 18 to 75 in good health. V is TRBV11-2 and J is TRBJ1-2, with D unresolved. Sequences were obtained from blood. CDR3 sequence reads: CASSSQLGYTF. For the CDR3, the DNA is TGTGCCAGCAGCTCTCAGTTGGGCTACACCTTC.